The clone carrying this T cell receptor (beta chain) was detected ten times or more. Its antigen remains unidentified. Authors of the study amplified TCR beta CDR3 regions from RNA transcripts. HTBI primers drove first-round RT-PCR of the TCR CDR3. Via MiXCR, TCRdb re-called the multiplex PCR reads, giving one row per CDR3 protein. The data show 600,000 to 850,000 distinct CDR3 sequences, 15% to 20% seen once. In making diagnoses, clinical symptoms, serum thyroxine and TRAb, thyroid ultrasound and orbital computed tomography were all used. This record comes from a study of T cells in Graves' hyperthyroidism and ophthalmopathy. Study overall: Initial diagnosis, before any treatment, was when peripheral blood was collected. Study-wide results and caveats: Blood also contained most expanded thyroid clonotypes above 0.001.

The ends lost 1 base at V and 5 bases at J; junction bases unmatched: 7. CDR1 is DFQATT and CDR2 is SNEGSKA in the germline V gene (reference sequence). There are 15 residues in the CDR3. The sequence was obtained from a woman aged 45 to 65 with Graves' hyperthyroidism that later progressed to Graves' ophthalmopathy. Material: blood. The chain links TRBV20-1 to TRBJ2-1, with 8 nucleotides matching TRBD1. The CDR3 DNA sequence: TGCAGTGCTAGAGGTGAGGGGACAGGTGACAATGAGCAGTTCTTC. Its protein is CSARGEGTGDNEQFF.